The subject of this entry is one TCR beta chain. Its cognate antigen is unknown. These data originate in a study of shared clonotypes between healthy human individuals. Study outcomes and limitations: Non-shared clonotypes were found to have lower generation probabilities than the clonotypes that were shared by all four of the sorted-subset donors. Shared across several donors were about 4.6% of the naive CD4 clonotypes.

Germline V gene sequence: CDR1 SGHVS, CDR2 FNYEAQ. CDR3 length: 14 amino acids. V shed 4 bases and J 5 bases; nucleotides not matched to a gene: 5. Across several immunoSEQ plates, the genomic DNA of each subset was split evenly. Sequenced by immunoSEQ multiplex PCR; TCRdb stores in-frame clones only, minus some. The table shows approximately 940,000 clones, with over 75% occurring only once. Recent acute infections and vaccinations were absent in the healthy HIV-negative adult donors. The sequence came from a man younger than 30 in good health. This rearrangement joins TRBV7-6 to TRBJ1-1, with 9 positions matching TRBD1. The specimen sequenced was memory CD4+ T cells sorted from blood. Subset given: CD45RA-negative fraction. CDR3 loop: CASSSRTGVTEAFF. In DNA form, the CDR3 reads TGTGCCAGCAGCTCCCGGACAGGGGTTACTGAAGCTTTCTTT. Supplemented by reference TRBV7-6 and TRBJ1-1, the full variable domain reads GAGVSQSPRYKVTKRGQDVALRCDPISGHVSLYWYRQALGQGPEFLTYFNYEAQQDKSGLPNDRFSAERPEGSISTLTIQRTEQRDSAMYRCASSSRTGVTEAFFGQGTRLTVV.